This T cell receptor (beta chain) is drawn from a study of cytomegalovirus exposure and HLA in healthy donors. Findings and limits, study-wide: Near-uniform donor sequencing depth was presumed by presence/absence analyses. With later analysis, a missense DCLRE1C variant became linked to TCR beta V- and J-gene trimming. For most TCR sequences rarity was the rule, although some public TCRs occurred in many donors. Some V segments (TRBV6-2 and TRBV6-3 among them) were excluded as indistinguishable.

PCR used 60 Vbeta primers and 13 Jbeta primers. Using immunoSEQ multiplex PCR, the repertoire was profiled, and TCRdb retains in-frame clones only, with some absent. The sample includes 38,000 or so clones. The CDR3 spans 15 residues. The V gene lost 4 bases and the J gene lost 1 base, with 8 bases spanning the gap. Germline assignment: CDR1 MNHEY and CDR2 SVGAGI. A remark on this clone: Its antigen remains unidentified.

The sequenced material came from PBMCs. The sequence came from a man aged 30 to 39 in good health and CMV-seronegative. The chain uses TRBV6-5 and TRBJ2-6; maybe TRBD2 (5 bases). CDR3 DNA sequence: TGTGCCAGCAGTTCGGACTTGTCTGGGGCCAACGTCCTGACTTTC. It specifies CASSSDLSGANVLTF.